Listed below are T cell receptor beta chains from one sample, sequenced in a study of CD8+CD57+ T cells in acquired aplastic anemia. TCRdb analysed the reads with MiXCR anew, one entry per CDR3 protein. The sample shows some 210,000 distinct CDR3 sequences, roughly 57% of them seen only once. The source material was sorted CD4+, CD8+, or CD8+CD57+ T cells (not recorded which) from PBMCs. These receptors were taken from a human donor in good health. CDR3s include the opening cysteine and the closing phenylalanine or tryptophan. The order of the fields is J gene, clone size, V gene, D gene, CDR3 DNA, CDR3 protein. D genes are given only for firm matches. Size values are once, few and many counts, or a class for expanded clones, and some rows have none.

J gene: TRBJ1-6; clone size: many; V gene: TRBV7-8; D gene: -; CDR3 DNA: TGTGCCAGCAGGTTAAACAGGGTTTATAATTCACCCCTCCACTTT; CDR3 protein: CASRLNRVYNSPLHF
J gene: TRBJ2-3; clone size: -; V gene: TRBV24-1; D gene: -; CDR3 DNA: TGTGCCACCAGTGACCCTACCTCGTCTAGCACAGATACGCAGTATTTT; CDR3 protein: CATSDPTSSSTDTQYF
J gene: TRBJ1-5; clone size: -; V gene: TRBV5-1; D gene: -; CDR3 DNA: TGCGCCAGCAGCTTGGGGCAGCCCAATCAGCCCCAGCATTTT; CDR3 protein: CASSLGQPNQPQHF
J gene: TRBJ1-2; clone size: many; V gene: TRBV29-1; D gene: -; CDR3 DNA: TGCAGCGTTGAAGATCTTCAAGGGCAGGGCTATGGCTACACCTTC; CDR3 protein: CSVEDLQGQGYGYTF
J gene: TRBJ1-5; clone size: few; V gene: TRBV7-9; D gene: -; CDR3 DNA: TGTGCCAGCAGCTTAGACGCAGCAGGTCAGCCCCAGCATTTT; CDR3 protein: CASSLDAAGQPQHF
J gene: TRBJ1-3; clone size: -; V gene: TRBV7-2; D gene: -; CDR3 DNA: TGTGCCAGCAGCTTATTCGCAGGGAAGGAAAACACCATATATTTT; CDR3 protein: CASSLFAGKENTIYF
J gene: TRBJ2-1; clone size: -; V gene: TRBV7-7; D gene: -; CDR3 DNA: TGTGCTAGCAGCCCAGGGACGACCCACATCGATGAGCAGTTCTTC; CDR3 protein: CASSPGTTHIDEQFF
J gene: TRBJ2-7; clone size: -; V gene: TRBV6-6; D gene: -; CDR3 DNA: TGTGCCAGCCGCGACCATGAGGAGCAGTACTTC; CDR3 protein: CASRDHEEQYF
J gene: TRBJ2-7; clone size: -; V gene: TRBV7-2; D gene: -; CDR3 DNA: TGTGCCAGCAGCTGGGTCGCCGGCTCCTACGAGCAGTACTTC; CDR3 protein: CASSWVAGSYEQYF
J gene: TRBJ2-1; clone size: -; V gene: TRBV29-1; D gene: TRBD2; CDR3 DNA: TGCAGCAGTGTAACCGGGACTAGCGTGGATGAGCAGTTCTTC; CDR3 protein: CSSVTGTSVDEQFF
J gene: TRBJ2-7; clone size: many; V gene: TRBV2; D gene: TRBD2; CDR3 DNA: TGTGCCCGTCGACTAGCGGGAGCCGAGGAGCAGTACTTC; CDR3 protein: CARRLAGAEEQYF
J gene: TRBJ1-2; clone size: once; V gene: TRBV15; D gene: -; CDR3 DNA: TGTGCCACCAGCAGAGATAGGACGGACTACGTGGACTATGGCTACACCTTC; CDR3 protein: CATSRDRTDYVDYGYTF
J gene: TRBJ2-5; clone size: few; V gene: TRBV7-8; D gene: -; CDR3 DNA: TGTGCCAGCAGCTTAGCGGCAGTATGGGGGACCCAGTACTTC; CDR3 protein: CASSLAAVWGTQYF
J gene: TRBJ2-7; clone size: many; V gene: TRBV13; D gene: -; CDR3 DNA: TGTGCCAGCAGCTTAGGATTCTACGAGCAGTACTTC; CDR3 protein: CASSLGFYEQYF
J gene: TRBJ2-1; clone size: -; V gene: TRBV25-1; D gene: -; CDR3 DNA: TGTGCTGCCGGTATCGGGAAAGCTTACAATGAGCAGTTCTTC; CDR3 protein: CAAGIGKAYNEQFF
J gene: TRBJ2-5; clone size: many; V gene: TRBV6-2/TRBV6-3; D gene: TRBD1; CDR3 DNA: TGTGCCAGCAGCTACCGGGACAGGGGATCTAATGTATGGACCCAGTACTTC; CDR3 protein: CASSYRDRGSNVWTQYF
J gene: TRBJ1-1; clone size: -; V gene: TRBV10-1; D gene: -; CDR3 DNA: TGCGCCAGCAGTGATACCACGACACGCGGTGAAGCTTTCTTT; CDR3 protein: CASSDTTTRGEAFF
J gene: TRBJ2-5; clone size: -; V gene: TRBV15; D gene: TRBD1; CDR3 DNA: TGTGCCACCAGGGGAGACAGGGCAGGTGTCTTCGGGGAGACCCAGTACTTC; CDR3 protein: CATRGDRAGVFGETQYF